This is a list of T cell receptor beta chains from one sample in a study of post-analysis software for immune sequencing data. MiXCR, run by TCRdb on the PCR reads, gives a single entry per CDR3 protein. The sample yields about 540,000 distinct CDR3 sequences, approximately 34% seen once. The sequenced sample consisted of blood. The receptors here all came from a girl aged 2 to 17 with multiple sclerosis. Each CDR3 is given with its conserved first and last residue. Each record gives: V gene, J gene, D gene, CDR3 length, clone size, CDR3 protein, CDR3 DNA. D genes are given only for firm matches. Size values are once, few and many counts, or a class for expanded clones, and some rows have none.

V: TRBV6-6; J: TRBJ1-2; D: .; length: 13; size: .; CDR3: CASSYSDGRGYTF; DNA: TGTGCCAGCAGCTACTCAGATGGTCGTGGCTACACCTTC
V: TRBV20-1; J: TRBJ1-6; D: .; length: 13; size: few; CDR3: CSARDRHNSPLHF; DNA: TGCAGTGCTAGAGACCGGCATAATTCACCCCTCCACTTT
V: TRBV7-2; J: TRBJ1-5; D: .; length: 15; size: .; CDR3: CASSLDALPHQPQHF; DNA: TGTGCCAGCAGCTTAGACGCCCTCCCCCATCAGCCCCAGCATTTT
V: TRBV7-8; J: TRBJ2-7; D: .; length: 15; size: many; CDR3: CASSLEGGPSYEQYF; DNA: TGTGCCAGCAGCTTAGAAGGGGGACCGTCCTACGAGCAGTACTTC
V: TRBV15; J: TRBJ2-5; D: .; length: 13; size: few; CDR3: CATSRAEGETQYF; DNA: TGTGCCACCAGCAGAGCGGAGGGAGAGACCCAGTACTTC
V: TRBV7-8; J: TRBJ1-5; D: .; length: 15; size: .; CDR3: CASSFVSSSNQPQHF; DNA: TGTGCCAGCAGCTTCGTTTCTTCCAGCAATCAGCCCCAGCATTTT
V: TRBV9; J: TRBJ2-7; D: .; length: 14; size: few; CDR3: CASSVEGWSSEQYF; DNA: TGTGCCAGCAGCGTAGAGGGCTGGAGTAGCGAGCAGTACTTC
V: TRBV6-1; J: TRBJ2-4; D: .; length: 18; size: .; CDR3: CASSELRIRPITKNIQYF; DNA: TGTGCCAGCAGTGAATTGAGGATTCGACCGATAACCAAAAACATTCAGTACTTC
V: TRBV27; J: TRBJ1-5; D: TRBD1; length: 15; size: few; CDR3: CARGQVVLSNQPQHF; DNA: TGTGCCAGGGGACAGGTGGTGTTAAGCAATCAGCCCCAGCATTTT
V: TRBV20-1; J: TRBJ2-3; D: .; length: 15; size: few; CDR3: CSARTRDSYTDTQYF; DNA: TGCAGTGCGCGCACTCGGGACTCGTACACAGATACGCAGTATTTT
V: TRBV9; J: TRBJ2-7; D: .; length: 14; size: few; CDR3: CASSVASGPYEQYF; DNA: TGTGCCAGCAGCGTAGCTTCTGGGCCCTACGAGCAGTACTTC
V: TRBV12-3/TRBV12-4; J: TRBJ1-2; D: .; length: 15; size: .; CDR3: CASSLWDTGGHGYTF; DNA: TGTGCCAGCAGTTTGTGGGACACGGGGGGCCATGGCTACACCTTC
V: TRBV10-2; J: TRBJ1-4; D: .; length: 12; size: .; CDR3: CASSELREKLFF; DNA: TGCGCCAGCAGTGAGTTAAGGGAAAAACTGTTTTTT
V: TRBV6-2/TRBV6-3; J: TRBJ1-5; D: .; length: 14; size: .; CDR3: CASSYGRGDQPQHF; DNA: TGTGCCAGCAGTTACGGACGGGGAGATCAGCCCCAGCATTTT
V: TRBV5-1; J: TRBJ2-7; D: .; length: 15; size: .; CDR3: CASSLVESSSYEQYF; DNA: TGCGCCAGCAGCTTGGTTGAGAGCTCCTCCTACGAGCAGTACTTC